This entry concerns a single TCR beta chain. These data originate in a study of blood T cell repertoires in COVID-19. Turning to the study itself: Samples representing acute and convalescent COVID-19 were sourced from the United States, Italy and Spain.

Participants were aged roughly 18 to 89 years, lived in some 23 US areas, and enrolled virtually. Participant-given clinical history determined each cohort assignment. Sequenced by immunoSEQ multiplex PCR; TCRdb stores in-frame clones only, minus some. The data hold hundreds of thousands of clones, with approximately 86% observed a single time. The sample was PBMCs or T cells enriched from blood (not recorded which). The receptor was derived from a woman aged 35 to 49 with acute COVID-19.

The CDR3 loop reads CSVDAGTGGNGELFF. DNA for the CDR3: TGCAGCGTTGACGCCGGGACAGGGGGCAACGGGGAGCTGTTTTTT. This chain uses TRBV29-1 with TRBJ2-2; 12 bases are a match to TRBD1. V lost 3 bases and J lost 7; bases outside the gene matches: 6. CDR3 length: 15 residues. Germline-derived CDR1 and CDR2 are SQVTM and ANQGSEA.